This T cell receptor beta chain was observed in a study of T-cell memory formation after mild COVID-19. Study overall: For the most part, TCR clusters were specific to one donor.

Study-wide results and limits: Unconfirmed was the SARS-CoV-2 specificity of second-wave clones that peaked on day 37.

Germline V gene lookup returns CDR1 SGHAT and CDR2 FQNNGV. J lost 1 base, V lost 5 bases, and 11 bases had no gene match. The CDR3 has 17 amino acids. Comments on this clonotype: Its antigen is undetermined.

5'RACE, which relied on constant-segment primers, yielded TCR alpha and TCR beta cDNA libraries carrying sample barcodes and UMIs. TCRdb independently ran MiXCR on the 5' RACE reads; one entry per CDR3 protein. The sample lists approximately 89,000 distinct CDR3 sequences, 20% to 30% seen once, with over 40% in the top ten. The chain has TRBV11-2 and TRBJ2-3; 8 nucleotides match TRBD2. This TCR came from a man aged 18 to 30 who had mild COVID-19 (a few samples of this study predate the infection). Cell type and time point are not known. The sequenced sample was PBMCs or a T cell subset sorted from them (not recorded which). CDR3 DNA sequence: TGTGCCAGCAGCCCTCGCGGGGGGCCTTCTCGCACAGATACGCAGTATTTT. Its translation: CASSPRGGPSRTDTQYF.